This TCR beta chain was identified in a study of T cells in Graves' hyperthyroidism and ophthalmopathy. The CDR3 is 13 residues long. The junction had 8 bases not matched to a gene; V was cut back by 3 bases and J by 8 bases. Per the germline V gene, CDR1 is GTSNPN and CDR2 is SVGIG (reference sequence). Amplification of TCR beta CDR3 regions used RNA as the template. The study used the HTBI primer set for a first-round RT-PCR of the TCR CDR3. TCRdb re-analysed the multiplex PCR reads in MiXCR, keeping a single row per CDR3 protein. The sample holds roughly 380,000 distinct CDR3 sequences, 13% seen once. This clonotype occurred many times.

Material for sequencing was blood. The receptor was isolated from a man aged 25-45 years with Graves' hyperthyroidism that later progressed to Graves' ophthalmopathy. The chain recombines TRBV30 with TRBJ1-2, with TRBD1 identical over 8 bases. The CDR3 coding sequence is TGTGCCTGGAGCCCCGGACAGGGTAGGGGCTACACCTTC. This gives the protein CAWSPGQGRGYTF.